The 11 T cell receptor beta chains below come from one sample, sequenced in a study of human T cells and chemical hapten exposure. TCRdb passed the RACE reads through MiXCR, listing each CDR3 protein once. Among 180,000 or so distinct CDR3 sequences, 14% were seen once, and the ten largest hold 1.5% to 2%. This sample's time point: patch test 1, 2 weeks after DPC sensitization. Treatment meaning: therapeutic diphenylcyclopropenone sensitization with weekly scalp DPC. The source material was whole blood, sampled in connection with sensitization to the hapten diphenylcyclopropenone (DPC). The receptors were sampled from a woman aged 30 to 39 with alopecia areata. Some clones in this sample may be carry-over from other donors' samples.

A few counts support this clonotype. The rearrangement links TRBV6-1 to TRBJ2-7; 7 positions agree with TRBD1. CDR1 is MNHNS, CDR2 SASEGT, per germline. Trimming cost V 10 bases and J 2 bases; bases outside gene matches: 8. CDR3 length: 13 amino acids. The CDR3 DNA reads as TGTGCCACCACCCGGGACAGCGCCTACGAGCAGTACTTC. This sequence encodes CATTRDSAYEQYF.

In this sample, this clonotype turned up a few times. The V gene is TRBV7-2, the J gene TRBJ2-1; 11 bases fit TRBD2. There are 16 residues in the CDR3. Unmatched junction bases numbered 8, after V lost 1 base and J lost 9 bases. CDR1 is SGHTA and CDR2 is FQGNSA in the germline V gene. This CDR3 reads CASSLDSLAGVIEQFF. As DNA, the CDR3 is TGTGCCAGCAGCTTAGACTCACTAGCGGGAGTAATTGAGCAGTTCTTC.

The chain carries TRBV20-1 and TRBJ2-3; 9 nucleotides align to TRBD2. Trimming at V came to 0 bases and at J to 4 bases, leaving 8 bases not matched to a gene. CDR1 is DFQATT and CDR2 is SNEGSKA in the germline V gene (reference sequence). This CDR3 has 16 amino acids. The CDR3, as DNA: TGCAGTGCTAGAGAGGCAGCGGGAGGTTTTGCAGATACGCAGTATTTT. Encoded protein: CSAREAAGGFADTQYF.

In its sample, this clonotype was seen a few times. The chain recombines TRBV3-1 with TRBJ1-4; TRBD1 is a possible D gene (5 bases). Trimming pared 0 bases from V and 3 bases from J, leaving 8 bases between. This CDR3 contains 15 residues. Germline loops: CDR1 LGHDT, CDR2 YNNKEL (reference sequence). Here the CDR3 DNA reads TGTGCCAGCAGCCAAGATCGGGGGGCTAATGAAAAACTGTTTTTT. Protein product: CASSQDRGANEKLFF.

This clonotype was counted ten times or more. This sequence joins TRBV21-1 and TRBJ1-5; the D segment call TRBD1 is taken from the table without a DNA check. TRBV21-1 is designated a pseudogene. CDR3 length: 15 amino acids. The CDR3 DNA reads TGTGCCAGCAGCAAACAGGGGGACATCGGGGAGCCCCAGCATTTT. It encodes CASSKQGDIGEPQHF.

This clonotype was counted once. The gene calls are TRBV20-1 and TRBJ2-5; 10 nucleotides line up with TRBD2. Germline V CDR1 and CDR2: DFQATT, SNEGSKA (reference sequence). V lost 6 bases, J lost 7 bases, and 11 bases stayed unmatched. This CDR3 is built from 14 residues. CDR3 region: CSAGAGGPDRTQYF. The CDR3 DNA reads TGCAGTGCCGGAGCGGGAGGGCCCGACAGGACCCAGTACTTC.

J is TRBJ2-3 and V is TRBV5-4, with 8 bases matching TRBD1. The CDR3 covers 14 residues. Germline CDR1 reads SGHNT; CDR2 reads YYREEE (reference sequence). The V gene end was trimmed by 1 base and the J gene end by 6 bases; junction bases not matched to a gene: 4. The CDR3 reads CASSLQGASDTQYF. The CDR3 DNA follows: TGTGCCAGCAGCTTGCAGGGGGCGTCGGATACGCAGTATTTT.

This clonotype was seen a handful of times. The J gene is TRBJ2-5, the V gene TRBV3-1, with a possible D match to TRBD2 (7 bases). The CDR3 runs to 14 residues. Germline-derived CDR1 and CDR2 are LGHDT and YNNKEL (reference sequence). The germline V and J ends were trimmed by 3 bases and 2 bases, with 10 bases remaining between them. CDR3 DNA: TGTGCCAGCAGCCAGCGGGGGCGTCAAGAGACCCAGTACTTC. This gives the protein CASSQRGRQETQYF.

In this sample, this clonotype turned up a few times. J is TRBJ2-2 and V is TRBV29-1; D uncertain. V was trimmed by 7 bases and J by 7 bases, leaving 10 bases between them. Germline lookup yields CDR1 SQVTM and CDR2 ANQGSEA. The CDR3 spans 11 residues. The CDR3 spells CSATYGGELFF. In nucleotides, the CDR3 is TGCAGCGCCACTTATGGCGGGGAGCTGTTTTTT.

This clonotype was seen only a few times. The rearrangement joins TRBV18 to TRBJ2-1; the D is unclear. CDR1 and CDR2 from the germline V gene are KGHSH and LQKENI. The CDR3 consists of 15 residues. The V end was cut by 0 bases, the J end by 0 bases, with 6 bases between. The CDR3 DNA follows: TGTGCCAGCTCACCACCAGGGATCTCCTACAATGAGCAGTTCTTC. Protein product: CASSPPGISYNEQFF.

This clonotype was seen at least ten times. J is TRBJ1-1 and V is TRBV7-8; D unclear. Germline V gene sequence: CDR1 SGHVS, CDR2 FQNEAQ. The CDR3 totals 14 residues. Between the trimmed V and J ends, which lost 2 bases and 2 bases, there was a span of 9 bases. This chain's CDR3 is CASSLFVSNTEAFF. The CDR3, as DNA: TGTGCCAGCAGCTTATTTGTGTCTAACACTGAAGCTTTCTTT.